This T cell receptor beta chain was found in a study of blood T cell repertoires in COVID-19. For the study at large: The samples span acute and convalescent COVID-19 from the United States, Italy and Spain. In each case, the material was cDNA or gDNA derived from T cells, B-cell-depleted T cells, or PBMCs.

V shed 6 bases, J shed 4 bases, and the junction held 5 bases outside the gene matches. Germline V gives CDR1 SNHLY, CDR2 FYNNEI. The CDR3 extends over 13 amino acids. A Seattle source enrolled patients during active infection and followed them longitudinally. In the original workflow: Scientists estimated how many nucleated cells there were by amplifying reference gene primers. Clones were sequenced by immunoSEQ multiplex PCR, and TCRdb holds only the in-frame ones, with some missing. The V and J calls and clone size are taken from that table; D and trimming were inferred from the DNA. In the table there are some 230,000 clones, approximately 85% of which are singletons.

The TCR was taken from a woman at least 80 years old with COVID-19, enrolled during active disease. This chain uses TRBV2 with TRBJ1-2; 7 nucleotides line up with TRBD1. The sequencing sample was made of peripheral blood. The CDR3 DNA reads TGTGCCAGCAGCCCACAGGGGAGCTATGGCTACACCTTC. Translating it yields CASSPQGSYGYTF.